The following is a T cell receptor beta chain sequence with its context. As yet, its antigen is unknown. The sample originates from a study of graft-versus-host responses after intestinal transplantation. Germline CDR1 and CDR2: SGHTA and FQGNSA. Germline trimming cut 1 base from V and 5 bases from J; bases unmatched to any gene: 6. This CDR3 region has 16 residues. The protocol was immunoSEQ multiplex PCR, while the TCRdb copy is restricted to in-frame clones and leaves out a portion. There are approximately 97,000 clones in the sample; about nine tenths occur only once, and roughly 0.17% lies in the top ten. The study, taken as a whole, reports: Early after transplant, HvG declines were associated with peak levels of circulating GvH clones.

Source: unstimulated CD4+ T cells sorted from spleen or lymph node cells, taken before transplant. The TCR comes from a human donor who was the organ donor for an intestinal transplant. The chain recombines TRBV7-2 with TRBJ2-5; 11 nucleotides match TRBD2. The DNA for the CDR3 is TGTGCCAGCAGCTTAGGACTAGCGGGGTCCTATGAGACCCAGTACTTC. This translates into CASSLGLAGSYETQYF.